A selection of T cell receptor beta chains follows, all from one sample in a study of TIL therapy for anti-PD-1-resistant metastatic lung cancer. TCRdb's table, derived via immunoSEQ multiplex PCR, lists solely in-frame clones and lacks some. This repertoire shows some 12,000 clones, 50% to 75% found once; its top ten account for 7.4%. The starting material was tumor tissue, obtained at baseline. The origin of the receptors is a person between 25 and 80 years old with non-small cell lung cancer. The CDR3 runs from the conserved cysteine through the conserved F or W. D genes are given only for firm matches. Only some rows state a clone size, as once, few, many or a class for expanded clones.

clone_size: .
d_call: .
v_call: TRBV7-6
j_call: TRBJ1-3
cdr3_aa: CASSPPGVSGNTIYF
cdr3_nt: TGTGCCAGCAGCCCCCCCGGGGTCTCTGGAAACACCATATATTTT

clone_size: once
d_call: TRBD2
v_call: TRBV28
j_call: TRBJ2-7
cdr3_aa: CASVPPGGGREYEQYF
cdr3_nt: TGTGCCAGCGTCCCTCCGGGCGGCGGGAGAGAATACGAGCAGTACTTC

clone_size: few
d_call: .
v_call: TRBV12-3/TRBV12-4
j_call: TRBJ2-7
cdr3_aa: CASSFEGSHEQYF
cdr3_nt: TGTGCCAGCAGTTTTGAGGGGTCCCACGAGCAGTACTTC

clone_size: .
d_call: TRBD2
v_call: TRBV5-1
j_call: TRBJ2-1
cdr3_aa: CASSLGPSGSSSNEQFF
cdr3_nt: TGCGCCAGCAGCTTGGGACCCAGCGGGAGTTCTAGCAATGAGCAGTTCTTC

clone_size: .
d_call: .
v_call: TRBV19
j_call: TRBJ2-7
cdr3_aa: CASSIGRLSSYEQYF
cdr3_nt: TGTGCCAGTAGTATAGGCCGATTGAGCTCCTACGAGCAGTACTTC

clone_size: .
d_call: .
v_call: TRBV9
j_call: TRBJ2-7
cdr3_aa: CASSTGQLSYEQYF
cdr3_nt: TGTGCCAGCAGCACCGGACAGCTCTCCTACGAGCAGTACTTC

clone_size: .
d_call: .
v_call: TRBV6-5
j_call: TRBJ2-5
cdr3_aa: CASSRTGRRETQYF
cdr3_nt: TGTGCCAGCAGTCGGACGGGAAGACGAGAGACCCAGTACTTC

clone_size: .
d_call: .
v_call: TRBV27
j_call: TRBJ1-1
cdr3_aa: CASSYNRVNTEAFF
cdr3_nt: TGTGCCAGCAGTTATAACAGGGTGAACACTGAAGCTTTCTTT

clone_size: .
d_call: .
v_call: TRBV18
j_call: TRBJ1-2
cdr3_aa: CASSPGALSLGYTF
cdr3_nt: TGTGCCAGCTCACCGGGGGCGCTTTCGTTAGGCTACACCTTC

clone_size: .
d_call: .
v_call: TRBV21-1
j_call: TRBJ1-3
cdr3_aa: CASSKVSPGQWGNTIYF
cdr3_nt: TGTGCCAGCAGCAAGGTCAGTCCGGGACAATGGGGAAACACCATATATTTT

clone_size: .
d_call: .
v_call: TRBV3-1/TRBV3-2
j_call: TRBJ2-3
cdr3_aa: CASSLAALSDTQYF
cdr3_nt: TGTGCCAGCAGCCTGGCGGCACTTTCAGATACGCAGTATTTT